This T cell receptor (beta chain) was recovered during a study of cytomegalovirus exposure and HLA in healthy donors. PCR employed 60 Vbeta and 13 Jbeta primers. In the study's own analysis: Approximately 11 million shared chains were among approximately 87 million unique TCR beta chains counted in a later analysis. Measured with immunoSEQ multiplex PCR; TCRdb has only the in-frame clones, and not every one. The V and J calls and clone size are taken from that table; D and trimming were inferred from the DNA. The table includes about 150,000 clones, around 60% detected once. Looked up from germline, CDR1 is SEHNR and CDR2 is FQNEAQ (reference sequence). V was clipped by 3 bases and J by 0 bases, with 9 bases between them. This CDR3 region has 14 residues. In this sample, this clone turned up a few times.

Sample: PBMCs. V is TRBV7-9 and J is TRBJ2-7; D unclear. The TCR originated in a woman in her fifties or sixties in good health and CMV-seropositive. DNA for the CDR3: TGTGCCAGCAGCTTGGTACGGAGCTCCTACGAGCAGTACTTC. This gives the protein CASSLVRSSYEQYF.